This T cell receptor beta chain was captured in a study of spatial heterogeneity in lung cancer. Study-wide findings and caveats: Counts of expanded alpha and beta TCRs within tumors tracked the tumor nonsynonymous mutation count.

Each CDR3 protein is one row after TCRdb ran MiXCR on the 5' RACE reads. The sample shows around 2,000 distinct CDR3 sequences, over 2% of them seen only once. CDR1 SGHRS and CDR2 YFSETQ come from the germline V gene. CDR3 length equals 14 residues. V gave up 2 bases and J gave up 7 bases, with 13 bases separating them. This clonotype is medium-sized (0.01 to 0.1%) within its sample. The target antigen is unknown. The time point here: sample taken at primary tumor resection. The sequence came from a male donor with early-stage non-small cell lung cancer. J is TRBJ2-1 and V is TRBV5-1, with D tentatively TRBD1 or TRBD2 (5 bases each). This material consisted of lung tumor tissue, taken at surgery. For the CDR3, the DNA is TGCGCCAGCAGCTTACGGGACCAAAGGAATGAGCAGTTCTTC. The encoded protein is CASSLRDQRNEQFF.